These 15 T cell receptor beta chains share one sample of origin, sequenced in a study of blood T cell repertoires in COVID-19. Clones were read by immunoSEQ multiplex PCR, and TCRdb kept only the in-frame ones, dropping some. The top ten clones hold over 8.5% of a sample with some 99,000 clones, over 70% of them seen once. Input material: peripheral blood. These receptors were obtained from a woman older than 75 with acute or convalescent COVID-19.

The chain employs TRBV5-4 and TRBJ1-4; no clear D. The CDR3 is 15 amino acids. The germline V gene encodes CDR1 SGHNT and CDR2 YYREEE (reference sequence). V was cut by 4 bases and J by 6 bases, with 16 bases left in between. The CDR3 nucleotides read TGTGCCAGCAGCCGGGGAGGGATATTGGATGAAAAACTGTTTTTT. Translation gives CASSRGGILDEKLFF.

The genes are TRBV5-1 and TRBJ1-4; 7 bases match TRBD1. This CDR3 is built from 14 residues. V was clipped by 3 bases and J by 6 bases; unmatched bases: 5. Per the germline V gene, CDR1 is SGHRS and CDR2 is YFSETQ. The CDR3 is CASSSSTGYEKLFF. For the CDR3, the DNA is TGCGCCAGCAGCTCATCGACAGGGTATGAAAAACTGTTTTTT.

The rearrangement uses TRBV6-2 or TRBV6-3 and TRBJ1-6; no firm D call. Trimming took 0 bases from V and 7 from J, leaving 10 bases between them. Per the germline V gene, CDR1 is MNHEY and CDR2 is SVGEGT. CDR3 size: 15 residues. CDR3 loop: CASSYSLGGNSPLHF. For the CDR3, the DNA is TGTGCCAGCAGTTACTCCTTGGGCGGGAATTCACCCCTCCACTTT.

Written as DNA, the CDR3 is TGTGCCAGTAGACCCCTACCGGTTTACACTGAAGCTTTCTTT. Its translation is CASRPLPVYTEAFF. The V call is TRBV19, the J call TRBJ1-1; D unclear. The CDR3 contains 14 residues. CDR1 and CDR2 from the germline V gene are LNHDA and SQIVND (reference sequence). V shed 6 bases and J shed 3 bases, with 14 bases lying between them.

The DNA of the CDR3 is TGTGCCAGCAGCTTGGGGACAGGTACCCAATACGAGCAGTACTTC. Translating gives CASSLGTGTQYEQYF. This rearrangement joins TRBV5-4 to TRBJ2-7; TRBD1 matches 7 bases. Germline V gene data show CDR1 as SGHNT and CDR2 as YYREEE (reference sequence). With V trimmed by 0 bases and J by 4 bases, 7 bases remained unmatched. The CDR3 loop spans 15 amino acids.

Points on this clone: Compared with germline, one end of the junction differs, possibly owing to a read error. The chain couples TRBV20-1 to TRBJ1-1; no reliable D call. Germline CDR1 and CDR2: DFQATT and SNEGSKA (reference sequence). This CDR3 comprises 11 residues. The CDR3 here is CSAPLRTVAFF. The CDR3, as DNA: TGCAGTGCCCCACTAAGAACTGTAGCTTTCTTT.

The J gene is TRBJ2-1, the V gene TRBV7-9; 10 positions match TRBD2. The germline CDR1 and CDR2 sequences are SEHNR and FQNEAQ (reference sequence). The CDR3 totals 17 residues. V dropped 1 base and J dropped 5; count of bases not matched to a gene: 8. The CDR3 nucleotides are TGTGCCAGCAGCTTAGGCCTCACTAGCGGGGAGGACAATGAGCAGTTCTTC. It encodes CASSLGLTSGEDNEQFF.

The chain is built from TRBV13 and TRBJ1-4, with D unresolved. CDR3 length: 15 amino acids. V lost 2 bases and J lost 5, with 12 bases in between. Germline CDR1 and CDR2: PRHDT and FYEKMQ (reference sequence). The CDR3 DNA reads TGTGCCAGCAGCTTATTGGGTAACGGGAATGAAAAACTGTTTTTT. As protein: CASSLLGNGNEKLFF.

The J gene is TRBJ1-1, the V gene TRBV9, with D unresolved. Germline CDR1 and CDR2: SGDLS and YYNGEE. V shed 0 bases and J shed 7 bases, with 16 bases lying between them. There are 15 residues in the CDR3. CDR3 residues: CASSVDQSGYGEAFF. In nucleotides, the CDR3 is TGTGCCAGCAGCGTAGATCAGTCGGGTTATGGTGAAGCTTTCTTT.

The V call is TRBV28, the J call TRBJ2-4, with TRBD1 matching 10 bases. Germline V gene data show CDR1 as MDHEN and CDR2 as SYDVKM. CDR3 length: 13 residues. Unmatched junction bases numbered 5, after V lost 9 bases and J lost 6 bases. The CDR3 here is CASTGTGANIQYF. Written as DNA, the CDR3 is TGTGCCAGTACCGGGACAGGGGCAAACATTCAGTACTTC.

V gene TRBV6-1 combines with J gene TRBJ2-5, with 11 bases that match TRBD2. Germline values: CDR1 MNHNS, CDR2 SASEGT. The trim removed 2 bases at V and 4 bases at J, leaving 6 bases unmatched. This CDR3 region has 16 residues. The CDR3 reads CASSEISGGARETQYF. The DNA for the CDR3 is TGTGCCAGCAGTGAAATTAGCGGGGGGGCCCGAGAGACCCAGTACTTC.

V is TRBV2 and J is TRBJ1-5; 7 nucleotides match TRBD1. CDR1 is SNHLY, CDR2 FYNNEI, per germline. This CDR3 is 15 amino acids long. Trimming cost V 6 bases and J 2 bases; bases outside gene matches: 7. The CDR3 spells CASSPGGGGNQPQHF. The CDR3 DNA sequence: TGTGCCAGCAGCCCAGGGGGTGGGGGCAATCAGCCCCAGCATTTT.

CDR3 bases: TGTGCCAGCAGCTTTGGCTTTACCTACGAGCAGTACGTC. Amino acids: CASSFGFTYEQYV. This rearrangement joins TRBV11-2 to TRBJ2-7; no firm D call. Germline V CDR1 and CDR2: SGHAT, FQNNGV. Trimming shortened V by 3 bases and J by 2 bases, and 8 bases separated the two germline ends. This CDR3 is built from 13 residues.

J is TRBJ1-3 and V is TRBV10-3; perhaps TRBD1 as D (5 bases). Germline loops: CDR1 ENHRY, CDR2 SYGVKD. CDR3 length: 16 amino acids. Deletions cut 3 bases from V and 2 bases from J, with 14 bases between. The CDR3 DNA follows: TGTGCCATCAGTGATCCGTCCAGGGTAACTGGAAACACCATATATTTT. The encoded protein is CAISDPSRVTGNTIYF.

The chain employs TRBV7-2 and TRBJ1-4; unclear D gene. V was cut by 1 base and J by 7 bases, with 4 bases left in between. CDR1 SGHTA and CDR2 FQGNSA come from the germline V gene. The CDR3 length is 12 residues. The CDR3 loop is CASSLGGEKLFF. CDR3 DNA: TGTGCCAGCAGCTTAGGAGGTGAAAAACTGTTTTTT.